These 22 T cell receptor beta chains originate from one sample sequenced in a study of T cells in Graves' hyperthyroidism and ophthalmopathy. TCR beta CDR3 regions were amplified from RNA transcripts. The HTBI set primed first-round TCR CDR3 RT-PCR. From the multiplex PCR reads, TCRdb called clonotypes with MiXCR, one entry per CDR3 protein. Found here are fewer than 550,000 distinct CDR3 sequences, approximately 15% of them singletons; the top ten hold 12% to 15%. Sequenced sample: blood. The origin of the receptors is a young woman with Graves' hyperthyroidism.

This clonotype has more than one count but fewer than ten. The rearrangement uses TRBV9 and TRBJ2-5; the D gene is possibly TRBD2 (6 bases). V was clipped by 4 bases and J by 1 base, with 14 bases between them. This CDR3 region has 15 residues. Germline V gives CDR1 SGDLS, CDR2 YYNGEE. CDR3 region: CASSPRTNRQETQYF. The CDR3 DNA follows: TGTGCCAGCAGCCCACGGACTAACCGCCAAGAGACCCAGTACTTC. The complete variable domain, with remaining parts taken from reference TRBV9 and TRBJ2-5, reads DSGVTQTPKHLITATGQRVTLRCSPRSGDLSVYWYQQSLDQGLQFLIQYYNGEERAKGNILERFSAQQFPDLHSELNLSSLELGDSALYFCASSPRTNRQETQYFGPGTRLLVL.

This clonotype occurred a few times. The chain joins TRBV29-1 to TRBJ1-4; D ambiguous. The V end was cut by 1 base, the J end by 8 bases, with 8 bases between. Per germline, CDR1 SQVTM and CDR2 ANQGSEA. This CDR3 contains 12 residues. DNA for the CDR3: TGCAGCGTTGAAGTTTTGGGCGAAAAACTGTTTTTT. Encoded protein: CSVEVLGEKLFF.

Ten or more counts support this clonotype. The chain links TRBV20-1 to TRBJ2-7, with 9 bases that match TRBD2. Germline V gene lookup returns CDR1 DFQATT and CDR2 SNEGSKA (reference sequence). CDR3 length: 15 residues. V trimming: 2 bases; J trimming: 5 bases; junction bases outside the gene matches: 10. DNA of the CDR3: TGCAGTGCTAGATGGGTTCTAGCGGGACGCGACGAGCAGTACTTC. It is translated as CSARWVLAGRDEQYF.

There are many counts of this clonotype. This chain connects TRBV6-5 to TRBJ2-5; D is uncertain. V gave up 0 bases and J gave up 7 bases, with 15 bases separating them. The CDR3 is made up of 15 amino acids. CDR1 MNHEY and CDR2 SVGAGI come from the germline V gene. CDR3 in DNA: TGTGCCAGCAGTTACTCAACTGGCGGACCTGGGACCCAGTACTTC. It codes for CASSYSTGGPGTQYF.

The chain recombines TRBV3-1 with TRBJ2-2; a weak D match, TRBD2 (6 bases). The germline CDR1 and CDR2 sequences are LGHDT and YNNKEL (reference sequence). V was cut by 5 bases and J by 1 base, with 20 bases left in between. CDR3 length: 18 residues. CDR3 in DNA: TGTGCCAGCAGCAGCCAACGCCGGGGAGGTGGGAACACCGGGGAGCTGTTTTTT. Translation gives CASSSQRRGGGNTGELFF.

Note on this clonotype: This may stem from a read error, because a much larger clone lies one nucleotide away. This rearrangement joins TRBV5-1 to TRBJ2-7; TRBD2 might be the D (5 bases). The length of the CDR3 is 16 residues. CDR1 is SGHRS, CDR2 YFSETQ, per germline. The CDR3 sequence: CTSSLSRTAETYEQYF. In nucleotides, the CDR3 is TGCACCAGCAGCCTCTCCCGAACAGCGGAGACCTACGAGCAGTACTTC.

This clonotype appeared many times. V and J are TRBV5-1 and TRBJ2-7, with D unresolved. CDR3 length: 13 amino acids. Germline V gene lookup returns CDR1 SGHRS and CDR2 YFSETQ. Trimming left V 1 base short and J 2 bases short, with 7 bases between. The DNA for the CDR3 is TGCGCCAGCAGCTTGATGGGGACCTACGAGCAGTACTTC. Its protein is CASSLMGTYEQYF.

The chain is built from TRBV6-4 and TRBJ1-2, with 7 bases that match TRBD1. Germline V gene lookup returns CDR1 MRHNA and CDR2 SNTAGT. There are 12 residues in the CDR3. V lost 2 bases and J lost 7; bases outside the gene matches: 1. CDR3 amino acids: CASSDGTAGYTF. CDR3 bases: TGTGCCAGCAGTGACGGGACAGCTGGCTACACCTTC.

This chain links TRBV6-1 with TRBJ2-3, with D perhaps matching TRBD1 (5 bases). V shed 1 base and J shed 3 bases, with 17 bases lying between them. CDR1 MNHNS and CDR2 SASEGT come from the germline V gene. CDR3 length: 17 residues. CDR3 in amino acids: CASSEVLGSRVTDTQYF. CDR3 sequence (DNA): TGTGCCAGCAGTGAAGTCCTGGGAAGCAGGGTGACAGATACGCAGTATTTT.

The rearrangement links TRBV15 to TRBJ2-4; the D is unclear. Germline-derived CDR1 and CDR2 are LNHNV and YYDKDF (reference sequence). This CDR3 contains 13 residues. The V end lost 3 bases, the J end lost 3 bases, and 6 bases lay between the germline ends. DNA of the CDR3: TGTGCCACCAGCAGGGACGGCAAAAACATTCAGTACTTC. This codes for CATSRDGKNIQYF.

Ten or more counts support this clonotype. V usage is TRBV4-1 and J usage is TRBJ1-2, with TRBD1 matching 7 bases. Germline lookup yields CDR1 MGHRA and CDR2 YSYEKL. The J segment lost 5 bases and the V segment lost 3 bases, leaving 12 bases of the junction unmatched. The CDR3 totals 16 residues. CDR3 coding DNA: TGCGCCAGCAGCCATGGACAGGTGATAACGCCTTATGGCTACACCTTC. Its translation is CASSHGQVITPYGYTF.

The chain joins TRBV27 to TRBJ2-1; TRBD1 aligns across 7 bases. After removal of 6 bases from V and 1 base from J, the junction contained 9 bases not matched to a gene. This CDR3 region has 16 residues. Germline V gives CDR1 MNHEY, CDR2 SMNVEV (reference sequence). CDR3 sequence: CASSDGRGLSYNEQFF. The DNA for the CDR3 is TGTGCCAGCAGCGACGGCAGGGGGTTATCCTACAATGAGCAGTTCTTC.

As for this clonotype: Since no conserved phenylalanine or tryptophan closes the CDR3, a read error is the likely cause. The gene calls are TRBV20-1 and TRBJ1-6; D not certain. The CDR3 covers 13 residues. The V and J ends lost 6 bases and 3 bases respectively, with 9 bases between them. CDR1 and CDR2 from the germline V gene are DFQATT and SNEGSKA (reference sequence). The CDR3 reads CSARADYNSPLHS. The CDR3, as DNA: TGCAGTGCAAGGGCTGACTATAATTCACCCCTCCACTCT.

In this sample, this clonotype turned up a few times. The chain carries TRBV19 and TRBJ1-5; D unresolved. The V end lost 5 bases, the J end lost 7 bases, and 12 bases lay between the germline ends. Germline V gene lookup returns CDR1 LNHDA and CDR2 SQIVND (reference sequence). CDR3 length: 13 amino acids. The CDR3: CASSGWSGQPQHF. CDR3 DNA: TGTGCCAGTAGTGGATGGAGTGGCCAGCCCCAGCATTTT.

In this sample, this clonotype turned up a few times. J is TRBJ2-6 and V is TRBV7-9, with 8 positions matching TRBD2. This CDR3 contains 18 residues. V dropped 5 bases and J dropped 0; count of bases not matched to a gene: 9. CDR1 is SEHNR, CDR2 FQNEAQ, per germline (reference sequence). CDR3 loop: CASSLSGGGPSGANVLTF. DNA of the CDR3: TGTGCCAGCAGCCTATCCGGGGGGGGCCCCTCTGGGGCCAACGTCCTGACTTTC.

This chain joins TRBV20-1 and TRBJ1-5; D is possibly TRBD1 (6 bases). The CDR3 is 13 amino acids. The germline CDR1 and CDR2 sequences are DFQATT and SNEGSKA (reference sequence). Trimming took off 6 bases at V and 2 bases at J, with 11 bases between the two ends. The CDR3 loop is CSALRGGNQPQHF. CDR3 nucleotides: TGCAGTGCCCTCAGGGGCGGCAATCAGCCCCAGCATTTT.

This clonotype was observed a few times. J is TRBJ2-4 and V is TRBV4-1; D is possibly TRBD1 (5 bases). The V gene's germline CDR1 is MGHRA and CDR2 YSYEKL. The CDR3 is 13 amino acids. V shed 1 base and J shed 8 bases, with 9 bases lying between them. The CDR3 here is CASSQVGADIQYF. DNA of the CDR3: TGCGCCAGCAGCCAAGTAGGGGCGGACATTCAGTACTTC.

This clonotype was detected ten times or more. Here the CDR3 reads CSARITVGSETQYF. CDR3 coding DNA: TGCAGTGCTAGGATAACGGTCGGGAGTGAGACCCAGTACTTC. The chain is built from TRBV20-1 and TRBJ2-5; a possible D gene is TRBD2 (6 bases). Germline V CDR1 and CDR2: DFQATT, SNEGSKA (reference sequence). V lost 3 bases to trimming and J lost 5 bases, with 16 bases between them. The CDR3 has 14 amino acids.

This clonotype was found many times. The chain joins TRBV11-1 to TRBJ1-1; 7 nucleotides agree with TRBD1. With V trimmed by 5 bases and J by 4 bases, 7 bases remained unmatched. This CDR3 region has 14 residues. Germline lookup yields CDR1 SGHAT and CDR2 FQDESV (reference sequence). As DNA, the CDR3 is TGTGCCAGCAGCGCCCACAGGGGAAGCACTGAAGCTTTCTTT. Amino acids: CASSAHRGSTEAFF.

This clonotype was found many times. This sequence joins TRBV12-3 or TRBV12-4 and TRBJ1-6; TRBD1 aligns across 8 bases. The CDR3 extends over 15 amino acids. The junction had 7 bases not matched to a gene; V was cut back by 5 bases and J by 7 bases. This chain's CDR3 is CASSPLDRVNSPLHF. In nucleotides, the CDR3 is TGTGCCAGCAGTCCCCTGGACAGGGTCAATTCACCCCTCCACTTT.

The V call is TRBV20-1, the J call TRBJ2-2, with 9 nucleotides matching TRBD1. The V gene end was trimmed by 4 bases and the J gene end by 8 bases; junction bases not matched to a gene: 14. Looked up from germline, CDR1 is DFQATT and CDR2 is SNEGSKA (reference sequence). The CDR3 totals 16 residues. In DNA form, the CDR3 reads TGCAGTGCTACCAGAGAGAGGACAGGGGCGTATGGGGAGCTGTTTTTT. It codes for CSATRERTGAYGELFF.

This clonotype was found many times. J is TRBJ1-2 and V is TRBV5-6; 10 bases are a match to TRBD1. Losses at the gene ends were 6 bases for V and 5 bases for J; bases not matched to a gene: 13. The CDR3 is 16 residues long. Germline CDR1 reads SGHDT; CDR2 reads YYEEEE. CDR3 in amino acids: CASTTPEPGQGYGYTF. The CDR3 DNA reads TGTGCCAGCACTACACCGGAGCCGGGACAGGGGTATGGCTACACCTTC.